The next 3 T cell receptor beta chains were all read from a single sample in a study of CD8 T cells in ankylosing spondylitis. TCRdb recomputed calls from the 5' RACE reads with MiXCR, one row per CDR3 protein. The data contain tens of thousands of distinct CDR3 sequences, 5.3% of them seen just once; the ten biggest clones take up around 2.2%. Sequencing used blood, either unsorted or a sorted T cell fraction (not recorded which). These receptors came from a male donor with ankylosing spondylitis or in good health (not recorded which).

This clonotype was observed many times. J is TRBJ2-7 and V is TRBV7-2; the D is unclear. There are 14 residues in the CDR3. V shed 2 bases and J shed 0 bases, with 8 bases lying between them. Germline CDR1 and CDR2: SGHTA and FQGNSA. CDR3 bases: TGTGCCAGCAGCTTAATGGAGTTCTCCTACGAGCAGTACTTC. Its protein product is CASSLMEFSYEQYF. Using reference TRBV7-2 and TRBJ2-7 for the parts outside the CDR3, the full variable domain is GAGVSQSPSNKVTEKGKDVELRCDPISGHTALYWYRQSLGQGLEFLIYFQGNSAPDKSGLPSDRFSAERTGGSVSTLTIQRTQQEDSAVYLCASSLMEFSYEQYFGPGTRLTVT.

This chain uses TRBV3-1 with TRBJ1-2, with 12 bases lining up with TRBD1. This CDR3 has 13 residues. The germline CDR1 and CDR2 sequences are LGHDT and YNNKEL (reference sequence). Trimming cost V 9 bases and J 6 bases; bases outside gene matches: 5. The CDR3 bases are TGTGCCAGTGGGGACAGGGGGCGCGATGGCTACACCTTC. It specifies CASGDRGRDGYTF.

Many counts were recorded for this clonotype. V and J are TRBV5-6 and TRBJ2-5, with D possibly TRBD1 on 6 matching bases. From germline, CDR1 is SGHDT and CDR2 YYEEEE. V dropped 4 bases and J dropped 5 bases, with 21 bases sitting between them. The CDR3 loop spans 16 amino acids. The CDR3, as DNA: TGTGCCAGCAGCCCACTCAAGCGACAGGTAGAGGAGACCCAGTACTTC. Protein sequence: CASSPLKRQVEETQYF.